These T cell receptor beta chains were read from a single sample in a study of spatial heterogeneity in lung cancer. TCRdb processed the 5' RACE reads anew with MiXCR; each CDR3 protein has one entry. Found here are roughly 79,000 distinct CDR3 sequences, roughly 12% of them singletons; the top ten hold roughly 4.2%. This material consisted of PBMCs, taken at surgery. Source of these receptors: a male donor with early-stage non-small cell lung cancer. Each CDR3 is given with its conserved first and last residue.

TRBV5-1,CASSPRTSGRHSTDTQYF
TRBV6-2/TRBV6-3,CASSLSGLGTDTQYF
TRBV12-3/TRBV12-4,CASSLARTGDQPQHF
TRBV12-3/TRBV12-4,CASSRGTSTSTQYF
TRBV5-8,CASSLVARAGGTEAFF
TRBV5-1,CASMPGNFFMNTEAFF
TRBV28,CASSFPGQGDYGYTF
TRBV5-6,CASRRTGGGYTF
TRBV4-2,CASSQAGTGDEKLFF
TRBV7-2,CASSAQVGQTGELFF
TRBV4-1,CASSQSGQGHQPQHF
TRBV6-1,CASSGDSQPQHF
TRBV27,CASRYRVELITDTQYF
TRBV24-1,CATGRGSYNEQFF
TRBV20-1,CSARARGDFTGYEQYF
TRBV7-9,CASSLTDTQYF
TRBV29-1,CSVAGTADNQPQHF
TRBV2,CASSEWQNTGELFF
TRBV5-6,CASSLGGEWNYGYTF
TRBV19,CASSFHRETEAFF
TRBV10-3,CAISPDRYSYEQYF
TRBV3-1,CASSQVGEKLFF
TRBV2,CASKQGRQTTGELFF
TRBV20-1,CSVGTPTYEQYF
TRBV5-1,CASSFGGQNGELFF
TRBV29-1,CSGGTDYGYTF
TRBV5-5,CASRSGTANTEAFF
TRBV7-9,CASTPGGEEKTQYF
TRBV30,CAWSSGPRSGNTIYF
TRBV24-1,CATSDPNRDPGARETQYF